This TCR beta chain was captured in a study of Ad26.COV2.S vaccination and SARS-CoV-2 variants (dated by TCRdb to the early 2020s). With respect to the entire study: Vaccine-arm donors came from COV1001, a multicentre, randomized, double-blind, placebo-controlled phase I-IIa trial of Ad26.COV2.S in healthy adults. Dosing of Ad26.COV2.S was intramuscular, at either 5x10^10 or 1x10^11 viral particles, delivered as one shot or as two shots spaced 56 days apart. The specificity and breadth of SARS-CoV-2-reactive T cell receptors after Ad26.COV2.S vaccination were assessed by TCRbeta repertoire sequencing. A total of some 30 samples were included in the TCR-sequenced set, comprising roughly 19 Ad26.COV2.S vaccine recipients, 5 placebo recipients and 8 SARS-CoV-2 convalescent individuals. Trial participants were randomized into five groups of five: low-dose or high-dose Ad26.COV2.S given once or twice, or placebo on both occasions. Investigators remained blinded to trial group allocation during experiments and outcome assessment. Overall study outcomes, separate from this receptor: The study lacked the statistical power to compare responses across vaccine doses or regimens. Substantial breadth of spike-specific CD8+ and CD4+ T cell responses was reported after vaccination. Spike-specific TCR breadth was higher in Ad26.COV2.S recipients than in placebo recipients (P = 0.0014). Vaccine and placebo recipients had comparable non-spike TCR breadth, which fits with the vaccine containing only spike. The authors noted that total T cell responses may have been underestimated by the TCR breadth and depth analyses.

Read against the paper, the sample's treatment or condition label means: roughly 19 received Ad26.COV2.S at low or high dose, single or two shots; about 5 received placebo; per-sample allocation not given. Repertoires of vaccine and placebo recipients were sequenced from samples collected on day 63 after the first injection. Between 29 July and 7 August 2020, Cohort 1b enrolled fewer than 30 adults aged 18-55 years at one site in Boston, USA. Ad26.COV2.S consisted of a replication-incompetent adenovirus type 26 vector by which a prefusion-stabilized SARS-CoV-2 spike protein from the original Wuhan strain was expressed. The immunoSEQ Assay was used to sequence TCRbeta CDR3 regions. After extraction, genomic DNA underwent amplification by bias-controlled multiplex PCR, followed by high-throughput sequencing. The published analysis was carried out like this. To quantify the absolute abundance of each unique TCRbeta CDR3 region, sequences were collapsed and filtered. T cell fraction was estimated by normalizing TCRbeta template counts to usable DNA, with usable DNA measured through amplification of reference genes found in all nucleated cells. Repertoire TCRs were annotated as SARS-CoV-2-specific when V gene, CDR3 amino acid sequence and J gene were exactly matched to a known reactive TCR set. The reference SARS-CoV-2 TCR set was obtained from MIRA and was filtered for enrichment in COVID-19-positive ImmuneCODE repertoires, whereby public or cross-reactive TCRs were removed. Using the MIRA antigens, annotated TCRs were further analysed by specific ORF or by position within an ORF. Breadth was defined as annotated unique rearrangements over total unique productive rearrangements; depth was the summed frequency of those rearrangements. Group comparisons of TCR breadth used two-sided Wilcoxon rank-sum tests. In its TCRdb copy, this immuneACCESS table keeps in-frame sequences only and misses some clones. Where compared with another copy, unresolved V genes explain less than half of these, and the others have no known cause. D and trimming were read from the DNA, whereas the V and J calls and clone size are those reported in that table. The sample table lists 200,000 to 250,000 clones, 85% to 90% of them with a count of one. Jointly, the top ten make up around 10% of the sample.

About this clone itself: Its antigen is unknown. Per-base quality was not reported, and no clone a single base away is much larger than it.

Trimmed from V: 6 bases; trimmed from J: 8 bases; junction bases lacking a gene match: 10. The CDR3 measures 15 amino acids from cysteine to phenylalanine. Here the CDR3 DNA is all that survives: 45 bases in frame from base 1. The germline V gene (reference sequence) specifies LNHDA as CDR1 and SQIVND as CDR2. The chain was built from TRBV19 and TRBJ1-2, with 12 bases matching TRBD1. The specimen comprised peripheral blood, sampled in a trial of Ad26.COV2.S vaccine versus placebo. The source of this sequence is a person aged 18-60 years who received the Ad26.COV2.S COVID-19 vaccine or a placebo. The sequenced DNA: TGTGCCAGTAGCCCCGGGACAGGGGGCGCCGGGGGCTACACCTTC. It codes for CASSPGTGGAGGYTF.